This T cell receptor (beta chain) was sequenced during a study of beta chain features in type 1 diabetes. Study in general: Patients were similar to healthy donors in age and gender (as well as in cell yields).

Findings of the study overall: Type 1 diabetes patients showed fewer insertions and more deletions at VDJ junctions. Researchers report that Type 1 diabetes patients had moderately but significantly shorter TCRB CDR3s across all four CD4+ subsets.

Worth noting for this clone: Its antigen is as yet unknown.

Germline lookup yields CDR1 SNHLY and CDR2 FYNNEI. The CDR3 runs 13 residues. V lost 10 bases to trimming and J lost 2 bases; unmatched junction nucleotides: 8. The investigators reverse transcribed all of the isolated RNA, so they sequenced expressed TCRB transcripts. An average of approximately 3.6 million reads was obtained for naive, central memory and regulatory T cell samples. Here immunoSEQ multiplex PCR was the method, and the copy in TCRdb shows in-frame clones only, minus some. The sample has hundreds of thousands of clones, about an eighth seen once. The sample comprised naive CD4+ T cells from blood. V gene TRBV2 combines with J gene TRBJ2-7; the match to TRBD1 covers 7 bases. The origin of this receptor is a man between 18 and 29 years old with type 1 diabetes. CDR3 bases: TGTGCCACTCGGTGGGACAGAACCTACGAGCAGTACTTC. Protein: CATRWDRTYEQYF.